These 14 T cell receptor beta chains were all obtained from the same sample, sequenced in a study of T-cell reconstitution after alpha-beta-depleted transplantation in children. As it was prepared, the TCRbeta library received unique molecular identifiers. TCRdb ran MiXCR on the PCR reads and lists one entry per CDR3 protein. The data hold 80,000 to 100,000 distinct CDR3 sequences, with roughly a quarter observed a single time. The sequencing used PBMCs, collected before TCRalphabeta/CD19-depleted stem cell transplant. Receptor source: a boy aged 2 to 10 with acute lymphoblastic leukemia, due to receive a stem cell transplant.

The chain links TRBV18 to TRBJ2-7; D gene uncertain. This CDR3 region has 13 residues. Germline CDR1 and CDR2: KGHSH and LQKENI. V lost 3 bases to trimming and J lost 6 bases, with 12 bases between them. CDR3 sequence: CASSPRNGIEQYF. The CDR3 DNA follows: TGTGCCAGCTCACCGAGAAACGGCATCGAGCAGTACTTC.

This clonotype has only a few counts. The V call is TRBV3-1, the J call TRBJ1-3; 11 bases line up with TRBD1. V shed 4 bases, J shed 0 bases, and the junction held 2 bases outside the gene matches. The CDR3 has 16 residues. Germline loops: CDR1 LGHDT, CDR2 YNNKEL (reference sequence). This CDR3 reads CASSRTGGYSGNTIYF. Written as DNA, the CDR3 is TGTGCCAGCAGCCGGACAGGGGGCTACTCTGGAAACACCATATATTTT.

This clonotype was seen a handful of times. The chain combines TRBV7-2 with TRBJ2-1, with D possibly matching TRBD2 (6 bases). CDR1 SGHTA and CDR2 FQGNSA come from the germline V gene. This CDR3 has 12 residues. The V gene lost 6 bases and the J gene lost 6 bases, with 9 bases spanning the gap. The CDR3 DNA is TGTGCCAGCAGTACCGGGGGCAATGAGCAGTTCTTC. This sequence encodes CASSTGGNEQFF.

This clonotype was found many times. The rearrangement uses TRBV5-1 and TRBJ2-3, with a possible D match to TRBD2 (5 bases). The CDR3 spans 16 residues. Germline V lookup: CDR1 SGHRS, CDR2 YFSETQ. V lost 1 base and J 0 bases, leaving 12 bases between the germline ends. CDR3 sequence: CASSLLAEPSTDTQYF. In DNA form, the CDR3 reads TGCGCCAGCAGCTTGCTAGCAGAACCTAGCACAGATACGCAGTATTTT.

The chain combines TRBV20-1 with TRBJ1-5; D unresolved. The CDR3 covers 14 residues. Trimming removed 3 bases from V and 0 bases from J, with 9 bases in between. Germline V CDR1 and CDR2: DFQATT, SNEGSKA (reference sequence). The CDR3 here is CSASSRYSNQPQHF. CDR3 nucleotide sequence: TGCAGTGCTAGTAGCAGATATAGCAATCAGCCCCAGCATTTT.

This clonotype was recorded once. The chain couples TRBV7-2 to TRBJ1-5, with 9 nucleotides matching TRBD1. V was pared by 1 base and J by 4 bases, with 2 bases of the junction left unmatched. CDR1 is SGHTA and CDR2 is FQGNSA in the germline V gene. The CDR3 sequence is 15 residues long. CDR3 region: CASSLVGTGNQPQHF. As DNA, the CDR3 is TGTGCCAGCAGCTTAGTAGGGACAGGGAATCAGCCCCAGCATTTT.

The V call is TRBV20-1, the J call TRBJ2-1; TRBD2 matches at 8 bases. Germline V gives CDR1 DFQATT, CDR2 SNEGSKA (reference sequence). The CDR3 is 14 residues long. J was trimmed by 2 bases and V by 4 bases; bases with no gene match: 4. CDR3 DNA: TGCAGTGCTACCACGGGACTAGCCTACAATGAGCAGTTCTTC. It yields the protein CSATTGLAYNEQFF.

CDR3 nucleotide sequence: TGTGCCAGCAGTGAACACGGAGCGAAGGGGGAGCTGTTTTTT. Translating it yields CASSEHGAKGELFF. This chain uses TRBV2 with TRBJ2-2; D not certain. V dropped 2 bases and J dropped 8 bases, with 12 bases sitting between them. CDR1 SNHLY and CDR2 FYNNEI come from the germline V gene. This CDR3 spans 14 amino acids. The variable domain in full, with the rest retrieved from reference TRBV2 and TRBJ2-2, is EPEVTQTPSHQVTQMGQEVILRCVPISNHLYFYWYRQILGQKVEFLVSFYNNEISEKSEIFDDQFSVERPDGSNFTLKIRSTKLEDSAMYFCASSEHGAKGELFFGEGSRLTVL.

The chain has TRBV6-1 and TRBJ1-1; 9 bases are shared with TRBD1. The V gene's germline CDR1 is MNHNS and CDR2 SASEGT. CDR3 length: 15 amino acids. V lost 2 bases and J lost 4; bases outside the gene matches: 5. The CDR3 is CASSETVTGGTEAFF. The DNA of the CDR3 is TGTGCCAGCAGTGAAACCGTGACAGGGGGCACTGAAGCTTTCTTT.

This clonotype turned up a few times. The chain's CDR3 is CASSSPGQSTREQYF. Written as DNA, the CDR3 is TGTGCCAGCAGCTCCCCAGGCCAGTCTACCCGTGAGCAGTACTTC. The chain is built from TRBV7-8 and TRBJ2-7; D ambiguous. Germline-derived CDR1 and CDR2 are SGHVS and FQNEAQ. There are 15 residues in the CDR3. Trimming left V 4 bases short and J 7 bases short, with 20 bases between.

The rearrangement uses TRBV6-2 or TRBV6-3 and TRBJ2-7; D is unclear. This CDR3 is built from 14 residues. Germline lookup yields CDR1 MNHEY and CDR2 SVGEGT. Trimming removed 2 bases from V and 7 bases from J, with 15 bases in between. The CDR3 loop is CASSYRHLHWEQYF. The CDR3 nucleotides read TGTGCCAGCAGTTACAGGCACCTCCATTGGGAGCAGTACTTC.

The chain recombines TRBV5-1 with TRBJ1-1, with TRBD1 matching 7 bases. This CDR3 has 14 amino acids. Germline V gene sequence: CDR1 SGHRS, CDR2 YFSETQ. J lost 0 bases, V lost 6 bases, and 5 bases had no gene match. The CDR3 region is CASNPTGLNTEAFF. CDR3 nucleotide sequence: TGCGCCAGCAACCCGACAGGGCTGAACACTGAAGCTTTCTTT.

Worth noting for this clonotype: This clone may be a read error of a much larger clone one base away. Since no conserved phenylalanine or tryptophan closes the CDR3, a read error is the likely cause. The CDR3 sequence: CASTKRAGTDTQYS. As DNA, the CDR3 is TGTGCCAGCACCAAGAGGGCAGGCACAGATACGCAGTATTCT. This sequence joins TRBV12-3 or TRBV12-4 and TRBJ2-3, with D tentatively TRBD2 (5 bases). V was cut by 7 bases and J by 1 base, with 12 bases left in between. The CDR3 covers 14 residues.

The rearrangement joins TRBV5-1 to TRBJ1-1; weak D call: TRBD1 (5 bases). The V gene's germline CDR1 is SGHRS and CDR2 YFSETQ. Trimming removed 4 bases at V and 4 bases at J, with 17 bases between. The CDR3 length is 15 residues. The CDR3 nucleotides read TGCGCCAGCAGCCCGTCCGGGGGTAGGAGCACTGAAGCTTTCTTT. As protein: CASSPSGGRSTEAFF.